This is a list of T cell receptor beta chains from one sample in a study of blood T cell repertoires in COVID-19. Measured with immunoSEQ multiplex PCR; TCRdb has only the in-frame clones, and not every one. The sample has around 140,000 clones, about 80% seen once. Sequencing was done on a sample of PBMCs or T cells enriched from blood (not recorded which). These receptor sequences come from a middle-aged man with acute COVID-19. Both conserved end residues are part of each CDR3. The D gene is left open where the match is weak. Only some rows state a clone size, as once, few, many or a class for expanded clones.

clone_size	j_call	v_call	cdr3_length	d_call	cdr3_aa	cdr3_nt
-	TRBJ1-4	TRBV5-8	17	TRBD1	CASSPRPGQGTGEKLFF	TGTGCCAGCAGCCCACGACCGGGACAGGGGACGGGGGAAAAACTGTTTTTT
-	TRBJ1-1	TRBV7-9	14	-	CASSLGGTINEAFF	TGTGCCAGCAGCTTAGGTGGGACAATCAATGAAGCTTTCTTT
-	TRBJ2-6	TRBV19	15	-	CASSSEAIGDNVLTF	TGTGCCAGTAGTTCCGAAGCCATCGGGGATAACGTCCTGACTTTC
once	TRBJ2-7	TRBV18	14	-	CASSPLTGTYEQYF	TGTGCCAGCTCACCACTGACAGGCACCTACGAGCAGTACTTC
-	TRBJ2-7	TRBV3-1/TRBV3-2	13	-	CATLDSLQNEQYF	TGTGCCACCTTAGACAGCCTTCAAAACGAGCAGTACTTC
-	TRBJ2-7	TRBV9	15	-	CASSPLDTASYEQYF	TGTGCCAGCAGCCCCCTTGATACAGCCTCCTACGAGCAGTACTTC
-	TRBJ2-3	TRBV5-1	14	TRBD2	CASSFTSGTDTQYF	TGCGCCAGCAGCTTCACTAGCGGCACAGATACGCAGTATTTT
-	TRBJ2-3	TRBV7-3	15	-	CASSLRGPGTDTQYF	TGTGCCAGCAGCTTAAGGGGGCCCGGCACAGATACGCAGTATTTT
-	TRBJ2-7	TRBV19	17	TRBD2	CASSMEGTSGLEREQYF	TGTGCCAGTAGTATGGAAGGGACTAGCGGTCTTGAGAGGGAGCAGTACTTC
-	TRBJ2-5	TRBV6-5	14	-	CASRERDTQETQYF	TGTGCCAGCAGGGAGCGGGACACCCAAGAGACCCAGTACTTC
-	TRBJ1-4	TRBV29-1	14	TRBD1	CSVTTTGIPEKLFF	TGCAGCGTGACCACGACAGGGATTCCTGAAAAACTGTTTTTT
-	TRBJ2-7	TRBV28	15	TRBD1	CASSLYQGAGYEQYF	TGTGCCAGCAGTTTATATCAGGGGGCGGGGTACGAGCAGTACTTC
-	TRBJ2-5	TRBV5-5	15	-	CASSLSYGGRETQYF	TGTGCCAGCAGCTTGAGCTACGGGGGGCGGGAGACCCAGTACTTC
few	TRBJ1-1	TRBV5-1	14	TRBD1	CASSQQGDGTEAFF	TGCGCCAGCAGTCAACAGGGGGACGGCACTGAAGCTTTCTTT
-	TRBJ1-3	TRBV7-9	14	TRBD1	CASWTGLSGNTIYF	TGTGCCAGCTGGACAGGTCTCTCTGGAAACACCATATATTTT
-	TRBJ2-7	TRBV7-2	16	TRBD2	CASSLAPSGFSYEQYF	TGTGCCAGCAGCTTAGCCCCTAGCGGTTTCTCCTACGAGCAGTACTTC
-	TRBJ2-4	TRBV3-1/TRBV3-2	15	TRBD1	CASSQTGGTKNIQYF	TGTGCCAGCAGCCAAACAGGGGGGACCAAAAACATTCAGTACTTC
-	TRBJ2-3	TRBV4-2	16	TRBD2	CASSQVAGGRADTQYF	TGTGCCAGCAGCCAAGTGGCGGGAGGAAGGGCAGATACGCAGTATTTT
-	TRBJ1-1	TRBV19	14	TRBD1	CASSPRQGSTEAFF	TGTGCCAGTAGTCCCCGACAGGGGAGCACTGAAGCTTTCTTT
-	TRBJ2-7	TRBV11-2	19	TRBD2	CASSWGGTSGRAFGHEQYF	TGTGCCAGCAGCTGGGGGGGTACTAGCGGGAGGGCCTTTGGGCACGAGCAGTACTTC
-	TRBJ2-3	TRBV7-3	13	-	CASSFQSTDTQYF	TGTGCCAGCAGCTTTCAGAGCACAGATACGCAGTATTTT
few	TRBJ1-1	TRBV7-3	13	-	CASSLWRAEEAFF	TGTGCCAGCAGCTTATGGAGGGCAGAAGAAGCTTTCTTT